The 14 T cell receptor beta chains listed next were all sequenced from one sample in a study of regulatory T cells in long-lasting Graves disease. To make TCR beta libraries, researchers used iRepertoire HTBI primers and Arm-PCR of CDR3 regions. TCRdb reprocessed the multiplex PCR reads via MiXCR and lists one record per CDR3 protein. The sample carries about 220,000 distinct CDR3 sequences, approximately 18% recorded once. Regarding time point: newly diagnosed GD, antithyroid drugs for less than 3 months. RNA from PBMCs was the source of the TCR library. This same sample was also taken into another study, of T cells in Graves' hyperthyroidism and ophthalmopathy.

The sample in question was peripheral blood mononuclear cells (PBMCs), obtained at new diagnosis, from a patient treated with antithyroid drugs. These receptors were obtained from a woman aged 30 to 39 with Graves disease.

This clonotype has ten or more counts. The chain combines TRBV2 with TRBJ2-7, with 13 bases aligning to TRBD2. The V gene end was trimmed by 2 bases and the J gene end by 2 bases; junction bases not matched to a gene: 0. The CDR3 length is 15 residues. The germline V gene encodes CDR1 SNHLY and CDR2 FYNNEI. For the CDR3, the DNA is TGTGCCAGCAGTGAAACTAGCGGGGGGGCCTACGAGCAGTACTTC. Translation: CASSETSGGAYEQYF.

There are many counts of this clonotype. The chain links TRBV7-9 to TRBJ1-1, with unresolved D. The CDR3 is 14 residues long. The germline gives CDR1 SEHNR, CDR2 FQNEAQ (reference sequence). Trimming left V 5 bases short and J 1 base short, with 11 bases between. In nucleotides, the CDR3 is TGTGCCAGCAGCCGGAACGCCCGGAACACTGAAGCTTTCTTT. Its translation: CASSRNARNTEAFF. Filled out from reference TRBV7-9 and TRBJ1-1, the complete variable domain reads DTGVSQNPRHKITKRGQNVTFRCDPISEHNRLYWYRQTLGQGPEFLTYFQNEAQLEKSRLLSDRFSAERPKGSFSTLEIQRTEQGDSAMYLCASSRNARNTEAFFGQGTRLTVV.

This clonotype has ten or more counts. This sequence joins TRBV19 and TRBJ2-5, with a weak D call TRBD1 (6 bases). Trimming removed 3 bases from V and 3 bases from J, with 8 bases in between. The germline gives CDR1 LNHDA, CDR2 SQIVND (reference sequence). The length of the CDR3 is 13 residues. The DNA of the CDR3 is TGTGCCAGTAGTATCAACAGGGAAGAGACCCAGTACTTC. It codes for CASSINREETQYF.

This sequence joins TRBV11-2 and TRBJ2-7, with a tentative D call TRBD1 (5 bases). Per germline, CDR1 SGHAT and CDR2 FQNNGV. The CDR3 spans 14 residues. V gave up 4 bases and J gave up 1 base, with 11 bases separating them. This CDR3 reads CASSSGYQSYEQYF. In DNA, the CDR3 is TGTGCCAGCAGCTCAGGGTACCAGTCCTACGAGCAGTACTTC.

DNA of the CDR3: TGTGCTAGTGGTCCCCCGAGCAGGTCCTACGAGCAGTACTTC. Its protein is CASGPPSRSYEQYF. The J gene is TRBJ2-7, the V gene TRBV12-5; D is unresolved. V gave up 5 bases and J gave up 1 base, with 12 bases separating them. Germline lookup yields CDR1 LGHNT and CDR2 FRNRAP. CDR3 length: 14 amino acids. Supplemented by reference TRBV12-5 and TRBJ2-7, the full variable domain reads DARVTQTPRHKVTEMGQEVTMRCQPILGHNTVFWYRQTMMQGLELLAYFRNRAPLDDSGMPKDRFSAEMPDATLATLKIQPSEPRDSAVYFCASGPPSRSYEQYFGPGTRLTVT.

This clonotype has ten or more counts. The CDR3 loop is CASSTDRGSGTDTQYF. The CDR3 DNA reads TGTGCCAGCAGCACTGACAGGGGCAGTGGGACAGATACGCAGTATTTT. The V call is TRBV12-3 or TRBV12-4, the J call TRBJ2-3; 8 nucleotides line up with TRBD1. CDR3 size: 16 residues. Trimming at V came to 6 bases and at J to 3 bases, leaving 11 bases not matched to a gene.

This clonotype was observed many times. This chain links TRBV19 with TRBJ1-1; D gene ambiguous. Germline V gene lookup returns CDR1 LNHDA and CDR2 SQIVND (reference sequence). This CDR3 has 15 residues. Between the trimmed V and J ends, which lost 2 bases and 3 bases, there was a span of 13 bases. CDR3 residues: CASSIREGGDTEAFF. The CDR3 nucleotides read TGTGCCAGTAGTATACGTGAAGGTGGGGACACTGAAGCTTTCTTT.

This clonotype was detected many times. The J gene is TRBJ1-1, the V gene TRBV28, with unresolved D. The V gene lost 3 bases and the J gene lost 0 bases, with 8 bases spanning the gap. Germline values: CDR1 MDHEN, CDR2 SYDVKM. The CDR3 covers 14 residues. The CDR3 loop is CASSFGPLNTEAFF. Written as DNA, the CDR3 is TGTGCCAGCAGTTTCGGACCGCTGAACACTGAAGCTTTCTTT.

At least ten counts were recorded for this clonotype. The chain uses TRBV15 and TRBJ1-1; D might be TRBD1 (5 bases). The V end was cut by 5 bases, the J end by 1 base, with 11 bases between. Germline CDR1 and CDR2: LNHNV and YYDKDF (reference sequence). The CDR3 consists of 14 residues. CDR3 nucleotides: TGTGCCACCAGCGCGGGCCAGGGGAACACTGAAGCTTTCTTT. Translated, it gives CATSAGQGNTEAFF.

This clonotype turned up a few times. The genes are TRBV28 and TRBJ2-7; D not certain. This CDR3 contains 12 residues. From germline, CDR1 is MDHEN and CDR2 SYDVKM. V was cut by 4 bases and J by 9 bases, with 13 bases left in between. The CDR3 sequence: CASSSPTLGQYF. The DNA for the CDR3 is TGTGCCAGCAGTTCACCCACGCTCGGGCAGTACTTC.

This clonotype occurred many times. The chain carries TRBV12-3 or TRBV12-4 and TRBJ2-2; the match to TRBD2 covers 11 bases. Unmatched junction bases numbered 6, after V lost 7 bases and J lost 2 bases. The length of the CDR3 is 16 residues. The CDR3 DNA reads as TGTGCCAGCATCCGGGGACTAGCGGCTAACACCGGGGAGCTGTTTTTT. It codes for CASIRGLAANTGELFF.

This clonotype was detected a few times. The chain recombines TRBV29-1 with TRBJ1-6, with TRBD1 matching 10 bases. CDR1 SQVTM and CDR2 ANQGSEA come from the germline V gene. V was clipped by 1 base and J by 0 bases; unmatched bases: 6. The CDR3 is 18 residues long. CDR3 sequence (DNA): TGCAGCGTTGAAGTAGACAGGGGGCCCAGCTCCTATAATTCACCCCTCCACTTT. Protein product: CSVEVDRGPSSYNSPLHF.

The chain recombines TRBV2 with TRBJ1-4; no definite D call. Trimming cost V 7 bases and J 0 bases, with 9 bases left between them. The CDR3 spans 14 residues. Germline V gives CDR1 SNHLY, CDR2 FYNNEI. The CDR3 nucleotides read TGTGCCAGCAAGTCTAAATCAACTAATGAAAAACTGTTTTTT. This encodes CASKSKSTNEKLFF.

This clonotype was detected a few times. The CDR3 DNA follows: TGTGCCAGCAGCGGAAGGGGGACCGCGAGTTTCTACGAGCAGTACTTC. This gives the protein CASSGRGTASFYEQYF. The rearrangement joins TRBV13 to TRBJ2-7; a possible D gene is TRBD1 (6 bases). CDR1 and CDR2 from the germline V gene are PRHDT and FYEKMQ (reference sequence). The CDR3 length is 16 residues. The germline V and J ends were trimmed by 5 bases and 3 bases, with 20 bases remaining between them.